The 10 T cell receptor beta chains given below trace back to one sample, sequenced in a study of CD8+ T cells in alopecia areata. RNA was extracted and reverse transcribed into cDNA as the sequencing template. Data came from immunoSEQ multiplex PCR; TCRdb stores just in-frame clones and leaves some out. The repertoire holds some 130,000 clones, almost 50% seen once, with over 15% in the top ten. Material: CD8+ T cells sorted from blood, obtained at week 0. Receptors originate from a human donor with alopecia areata.

V is TRBV7-2 and J is TRBJ1-5; 8 bases agree with TRBD1. The V gene end was trimmed by 4 bases and the J gene end by 7 bases; junction bases not matched to a gene: 9. The CDR3 runs to 15 residues. The germline V gene encodes CDR1 SGHTA and CDR2 FQGNSA. CDR3 coding DNA: TGTGCCAGCAGCTCAGGGGGCGCCGGGAAACAGCCCCAGCATTTT. Protein sequence: CASSSGGAGKQPQHF.

The chain is built from TRBV29-1 and TRBJ2-7; TRBD1 is a possible D gene (5 bases). The V gene's germline CDR1 is SQVTM and CDR2 ANQGSEA. The CDR3 extends over 13 amino acids. The ends were cut back, 4 bases at V and 0 bases at J, with 10 bases in the middle. CDR3 loop: CSVGHRSSYEQYF. The CDR3 DNA reads as TGCAGCGTTGGTCACAGGTCCTCCTACGAGCAGTACTTC.

The chain is built from TRBV13 and TRBJ2-5; 7 bases agree with TRBD1. The junction had 3 bases not matched to a gene; V was cut back by 3 bases and J by 5 bases. CDR1 PRHDT and CDR2 FYEKMQ come from the germline V gene (reference sequence). There are 13 residues in the CDR3. The CDR3 region is CASSLTGSETQYF. The CDR3 DNA is TGTGCCAGCAGCTTGACAGGGTCGGAGACCCAGTACTTC.

CDR3 bases: TGCAGCGTTGAAGATCGACAAGGAGCTTTCTTT. It is translated as CSVEDRQGAFF. The V and J genes are TRBV29-1 and TRBJ1-1, with unresolved D. V lost 0 bases to trimming and J lost 10 bases, with 9 bases between them. Germline V gene lookup returns CDR1 SQVTM and CDR2 ANQGSEA. The CDR3 runs 11 residues.

The count of this clone is one. The V gene is TRBV7-9, the J gene TRBJ2-7, with unresolved D. Trimming left V 1 base short and J 5 bases short, with 9 bases between. The CDR3 runs to 13 residues. From germline, CDR1 is SEHNR and CDR2 FQNEAQ (reference sequence). The CDR3 nucleotides are TGTGCCAGCAGCTTAGAACTGGGGAACGAGCAGTACTTC. Translating gives CASSLELGNEQYF.

This clone has only a few counts. This sequence joins TRBV29-1 and TRBJ2-7, with 10 bases aligning to TRBD1. This CDR3 comprises 14 residues. Germline V gene data show CDR1 as SQVTM and CDR2 as ANQGSEA. The J segment lost 4 bases and the V segment lost 4 bases, leaving 7 bases of the junction unmatched. This CDR3 is CSVGGQGDFYEQYF. Here the CDR3 DNA reads TGCAGCGTTGGAGGACAGGGGGACTTTTACGAGCAGTACTTC.

The gene calls are TRBV29-1 and TRBJ1-2, with D possibly matching TRBD1 (5 bases). Germline V CDR1 and CDR2: SQVTM, ANQGSEA. Trimming left V 4 bases short and J 5 bases short, with 14 bases between. This CDR3 contains 13 residues. CDR3 sequence: CSVVAGDVYGYTF. Here the CDR3 DNA reads TGCAGCGTTGTGGCCGGGGACGTATATGGCTACACCTTC. Drawing the rest from reference TRBV29-1 and TRBJ1-2, the complete variable domain is SAVISQKPSRDICQRGTSLTIQCQVDSQVTMMFWYRQQPGQSLTLIATANQGSEATYESGFVIDKFPISRPNLTFSTLTVSNMSPEDSSIYLCSVVAGDVYGYTFGSGTRLTVV.

V gene TRBV30 combines with J gene TRBJ2-3; 8 bases map to TRBD1. Germline CDR1 is GTSNPN and CDR2 is SVGIG (reference sequence). Trimming took 4 bases from V and 4 from J; bases not matched to a gene: 10. CDR3 length equals 15 residues. DNA for the CDR3: TGTGCCTGGAACGGGGGCAGGGGGCCCTCAGATACGCAGTATTTT. Its protein is CAWNGGRGPSDTQYF.

The rearrangement links TRBV30 to TRBJ1-5; D possibly corresponds to TRBD1 (5 bases). V was cut by 3 bases and J by 3 bases, with 12 bases left in between. Germline CDR1 GTSNPN, CDR2 SVGIG (reference sequence). This CDR3 is 14 amino acids long. The CDR3 loop reads CAWSERGYNQPQHF. The CDR3 DNA is TGTGCCTGGAGCGAGAGGGGTTACAATCAGCCCCAGCATTTT.

This clone has only a few counts. This chain joins TRBV7-6 and TRBJ2-5; 8 bases align to TRBD1. The CDR3 extends over 14 amino acids. Germline V gives CDR1 SGHVS, CDR2 FNYEAQ. V dropped 5 bases and J dropped 6; count of bases not matched to a gene: 8. The chain's CDR3 is CASSRHQGAKTQYF. The CDR3 DNA reads TGTGCCAGCAGCCGACACCAGGGGGCGAAGACCCAGTACTTC.